Each of the 2 T cell receptor beta chains below was sequenced from the same sample in a study of blood T cell repertoires in COVID-19. Here immunoSEQ multiplex PCR was the method, and the copy in TCRdb shows in-frame clones only, minus some. Of 200,000 to 250,000 clones listed, roughly 85% are singletons. The sample consisted of peripheral blood. The source is a woman between 65 and 79 years old with COVID-19, enrolled during active disease.

The chain combines TRBV9 with TRBJ2-1; TRBD2 is a possible D gene (5 bases). CDR1 is SGDLS, CDR2 YYNGEE, per germline. CDR3 length: 13 amino acids. Trimming shortened V by 3 bases and J by 8 bases, and 12 bases separated the two germline ends. This CDR3 is CASSERVYDEQFF. CDR3 sequence (DNA): TGTGCCAGCAGCGAGAGGGTTTACGATGAGCAGTTCTTC.

The V call is TRBV27, the J call TRBJ2-1, with 10 bases fitting TRBD2. CDR1 MNHEY and CDR2 SMNVEV come from the germline V gene (reference sequence). The CDR3 runs to 16 residues. V was pared by 11 bases and J by 0 bases, with 10 bases of the junction left unmatched. This chain's CDR3 is CASGLAGASSYNEQFF. CDR3 sequence (DNA): TGTGCCTCGGGGCTAGCGGGAGCAAGCTCCTACAATGAGCAGTTCTTC.